This paragraph reports one TCR beta chain. V shed 5 bases and J shed 6 bases, with 16 bases lying between them. Germline CDR1 ENHRY, CDR2 SYGVKD. This CDR3 has 15 amino acids. This record belongs to a study of patients and donors after allogeneic stem cell transplantation. TCRdb fed the RT-PCR reads into MiXCR, producing one record per CDR3 protein. The data hold about a million distinct CDR3 sequences, with approximately 18% observed a single time. The TCR sequence derives from a human donor who was either an allogeneic HSCT recipient or a stem cell or donor lymphocyte infusion donor (not recorded which). It is not recorded whose cells these are; they may come from a transplant donor. The rearrangement uses TRBV10-3 and TRBJ2-2; perhaps D is TRBD1 or TRBD2 (6 bases each). Source material: blood, either unsorted or a sorted T cell fraction (not recorded which). CDR3 protein: CAISWAAGGPGELFF. DNA of the CDR3: TGTGCCATCAGTTGGGCAGCCGGGGGCCCCGGGGAGCTGTTTTTT.